The 19 T cell receptor beta chains listed next were all sequenced from one sample in a study of blood T cell repertoires in COVID-19. The assay was immunoSEQ multiplex PCR, and TCRdb's table has in-frame clones only and misses some. The repertoire holds approximately 390,000 clones, around 87% seen once, with 2% to 2.5% in the top ten. The sequenced sample consisted of peripheral blood. The receptors come from a woman aged 55-69 years with COVID-19, enrolled during active disease.

The rearrangement joins TRBV7-3 to TRBJ2-1; weak D call: TRBD1 (6 bases). This CDR3 has 15 amino acids. Looked up from germline, CDR1 is SGHTA and CDR2 is FQGTGA. V was pared by 1 base and J by 7 bases, with 14 bases between. DNA of the CDR3: TGTGCCAGCAGCTTAATTCCACAGGGTTCGAATGAGCAGTTCTTC. It encodes CASSLIPQGSNEQFF. The whole variable domain, filled in from reference TRBV7-3 and TRBJ2-1, reads GAGVSQTPSNKVTEKGKYVELRCDPISGHTALYWYRQSLGQGPEFLIYFQGTGAADDSGLPNDRFFAVRPEGSVSTLKIQRTERGDSAVYLCASSLIPQGSNEQFFGPGTRLTVL.

The rearrangement uses TRBV4-2 and TRBJ2-3; D is possibly TRBD1 (6 bases). The CDR3 length is 14 residues. The V gene lost 4 bases and the J gene lost 6 bases, with 14 bases spanning the gap. CDR1 and CDR2 from the germline V gene are LGHNA and YNFKEQ. The CDR3 coding sequence is TGTGCCAGCAGCCTACAGGGAGATGCGGATACGCAGTATTTT. This encodes CASSLQGDADTQYF.

The chain employs TRBV6-5 and TRBJ2-1; tentative D call: TRBD1 (6 bases). The CDR3 consists of 15 residues. V shed 2 bases and J shed 1 base, with 9 bases lying between them. Germline CDR1 and CDR2: MNHEY and SVGAGI. The CDR3 region has the DNA TGTGCCAGCAGTTACGCTGGACAGTCCTACAATGAGCAGTTCTTC. This sequence encodes CASSYAGQSYNEQFF.

The V call is TRBV11-2, the J call TRBJ1-2, with D perhaps TRBD1 (6 bases). CDR3 length: 12 residues. Germline V CDR1 and CDR2: SGHAT, FQNNGV. Trimming left V 2 bases short and J 6 bases short, with 7 bases between. The DNA of the CDR3 is TGTGCCAGCAGCTTACACAGGGATGGCTACACCTTC. It translates to CASSLHRDGYTF.

This chain uses TRBV18 with TRBJ2-7, with D tentatively TRBD1 (6 bases). Germline assignment: CDR1 KGHSH and CDR2 LQKENI. The CDR3 loop spans 15 amino acids. Between the trimmed V and J ends, which lost 0 bases and 2 bases, there was a span of 11 bases. CDR3 in DNA: TGTGCCAGCTCACCACCCCGTCAGGGGACCTACGAGCAGTACTTC. It translates to CASSPPRQGTYEQYF.

The chain carries TRBV7-3 and TRBJ2-1; 8 positions match TRBD2. This CDR3 contains 15 residues. J gave up 5 bases and V 5 bases, and 8 bases lay outside the gene matches. The germline V gene has CDR1 SGHTA and CDR2 FQGTGA. The CDR3 nucleotides read TGTGCCAGCAGCCTAAGCGGGGGAGCTAACAATGAGCAGTTCTTC. Protein sequence: CASSLSGGANNEQFF.

The V call is TRBV9, the J call TRBJ1-3, with TRBD1 matching over 12 bases. V dropped 4 bases and J dropped 4; count of bases not matched to a gene: 6. There are 16 residues in the CDR3. Germline CDR1 SGDLS, CDR2 YYNGEE. This CDR3 is CASSKGQGATGNTIYF. The CDR3 nucleotides read TGTGCCAGCAGCAAGGGACAGGGGGCGACGGGAAACACCATATATTTT.

The rearrangement uses TRBV9 and TRBJ1-4, with D maybe TRBD1 (6 bases). This CDR3 has 15 amino acids. Trimming took off 2 bases at V and 6 bases at J, with 14 bases between the two ends. Germline loops: CDR1 SGDLS, CDR2 YYNGEE. CDR3 protein: CASSVSGGEYEKLFF. Written as DNA, the CDR3 is TGTGCCAGCAGCGTTAGCGGGGGCGAGTATGAAAAACTGTTTTTT.

The sample holds one count of this clone. This chain links TRBV7-6 with TRBJ2-3; TRBD2 aligns across 10 bases. Trimming took 5 bases from V and 1 from J; bases not matched to a gene: 6. This CDR3 comprises 16 residues. Germline V gives CDR1 SGHVS, CDR2 FNYEAQ. As DNA, the CDR3 is TGTGCCAGCAGCCCATTTACTAGCGGGGGCACAGATACGCAGTATTTT. This encodes CASSPFTSGGTDTQYF.

The gene calls are TRBV6-5 and TRBJ1-1; D may be TRBD1 (6 bases). In germline, CDR1 is MNHEY, CDR2 SVGAGI. Trimming shortened V by 2 bases and J by 2 bases, and 9 bases separated the two germline ends. The CDR3 totals 14 residues. In nucleotides, the CDR3 is TGTGCCAGCAGTTACGGACAGCTCAACACTGAAGCTTTCTTT. Translating it yields CASSYGQLNTEAFF.

The chain employs TRBV7-2 and TRBJ2-7; possibly TRBD1 for D (6 bases). Trimming took 1 base from V and 7 from J, leaving 14 bases between them. The CDR3 loop spans 14 amino acids. The germline V gene encodes CDR1 SGHTA and CDR2 FQGNSA. Here the CDR3 reads CASSLVQGIGEQYF. The CDR3, as DNA: TGTGCCAGCAGCTTAGTCCAGGGGATTGGGGAGCAGTACTTC.

The V gene is TRBV18, the J gene TRBJ1-2, with D maybe TRBD1 (6 bases). Trimming pared 1 base from V and 6 bases from J, leaving 9 bases between. Germline values: CDR1 KGHSH, CDR2 LQKENI. The CDR3 runs to 13 residues. The CDR3 DNA reads as TGTGCCAGCTCACCACGGGGGCTTGATGGCTACACCTTC. Protein sequence: CASSPRGLDGYTF.

V is TRBV29-1 and J is TRBJ2-3; 8 nucleotides align to TRBD1. The CDR3 loop spans 12 amino acids. Germline values: CDR1 SQVTM, CDR2 ANQGSEA. J lost 8 bases, V lost 7 bases, and 8 bases had no gene match. Here the CDR3 reads CSGRTGTGTQYF. The CDR3 DNA follows: TGCAGCGGTCGGACAGGGACCGGTACGCAGTATTTT.

The chain uses TRBV15 and TRBJ2-5; D uncertain. Trimming cost V 1 base and J 5 bases, with 5 bases left between them. The CDR3 spans 12 residues. In germline, CDR1 is LNHNV, CDR2 YYDKDF (reference sequence). CDR3 region: CATSRALETQYF. The CDR3 DNA follows: TGTGCCACCAGCAGAGCGTTGGAGACCCAGTACTTC.

J is TRBJ2-1 and V is TRBV6-1; the match to TRBD1 covers 9 bases. V shed 3 bases, J shed 4 bases, and the junction held 1 base outside the gene matches. Germline CDR1 MNHNS, CDR2 SASEGT. The CDR3 runs to 14 residues. The CDR3 DNA sequence: TGTGCCAGCAGTGATGGGACAGGGTACAATGAGCAGTTCTTC. Its protein product is CASSDGTGYNEQFF.

The V and J genes are TRBV7-3 and TRBJ2-3; TRBD2 is a possible D gene (5 bases). Trimming shortened V by 5 bases and J by 6 bases, and 21 bases separated the two germline ends. CDR3 length: 16 residues. In germline, CDR1 is SGHTA, CDR2 FQGTGA. DNA of the CDR3: TGTGCCAGCAGCCATCGATCATTTCCAGGCGGGGATACGCAGTATTTT. This codes for CASSHRSFPGGDTQYF.

This rearrangement joins TRBV10-3 to TRBJ2-7; unclear D gene. The germline V gene has CDR1 ENHRY and CDR2 SYGVKD. The V gene lost 3 bases and the J gene lost 0 bases, with 9 bases spanning the gap. The CDR3 consists of 14 residues. This CDR3 reads CAISDSGTSYEQYF. DNA for the CDR3: TGTGCCATCAGTGACAGTGGCACCTCCTACGAGCAGTACTTC.

The chain couples TRBV5-1 to TRBJ2-2; 9 positions agree with TRBD2. Germline V gives CDR1 SGHRS, CDR2 YFSETQ. V gave up 2 bases and J gave up 5 bases; unmatched junction bases: 7. This CDR3 spans 16 amino acids. CDR3 region: CASSFLAGKGTGELFF. CDR3 DNA: TGCGCCAGCAGCTTCCTAGCGGGGAAGGGAACCGGGGAGCTGTTTTTT.

The chain employs TRBV19 and TRBJ2-2; 8 nucleotides align to TRBD1. Germline CDR1 LNHDA, CDR2 SQIVND (reference sequence). The CDR3 is 15 amino acids. V lost 5 bases to trimming and J lost 7 bases; unmatched junction nucleotides: 9. The CDR3 here is CASSPGAGGGGELFF. In DNA form, the CDR3 reads TGTGCCAGTAGTCCTGGGGCAGGGGGCGGCGGGGAGCTGTTTTTT.